The entry below gives a single T cell receptor beta chain sequence along with its context. Its antigen remains unidentified. These data belong to a study of identical twins. Whole-study findings and limits: Models underestimated out-of-frame TCR alpha sharing in monozygotic twins. Weaker excess twin sharing was seen among beta out-of-frame sequences.

TCRdb independently ran MiXCR on the 5' RACE reads; one entry per CDR3 protein. The sample lists 1.5 million or so distinct CDR3 sequences, roughly a third occurring once. The V gene's germline CDR1 is PRHDT and CDR2 FYEKMQ (reference sequence). CDR3 length: 18 residues. Trimming removed 0 bases at V and 4 bases at J, with 21 bases between. The J gene is TRBJ1-2, the V gene TRBV13; D is unresolved. The receptor's source is a newborn girl in good health. What was sequenced was cord blood. This chain's CDR3 is CASSLGSGALSYTYGYTF. CDR3 sequence (DNA): TGTGCCAGCAGCTTAGGATCAGGTGCTTTATCCTATACCTATGGCTACACCTTC.